This T cell receptor (beta chain) was observed in a study of OX40 agonist ivuxolimab in advanced cancers. The wider study: With a range of about 23 to 85, age averaged about 58 years, and 65% to 90% were male. Study-level results: Dosing at 0.1 to 3.0 mg/kg was accompanied by clonal expansion of CD4+ and CD8+ blood T cells by week 6. Some of the nonresponding patients also showed low levels of normalized T-cell clonal expansion.

This CDR3 spans 16 amino acids. CDR1 and CDR2 from the germline V gene are SGHTA and FQGNSA. With 2 bases removed from V and 4 bases from J, the gap between germline ends came to 15 bases. The repertoire was sequenced with immunoSEQ multiplex PCR; TCRdb's copy has only in-frame clones and lacks some. There are some 43,000 clones in the sample; around 90% occur only once, and roughly 3.2% lies in the top ten. To note about this clone: Its antigen is undetermined.

This receptor was identified in an adult with an advanced solid tumor such as melanoma, head and neck, liver or kidney cancer. The V and J genes are TRBV7-2 and TRBJ2-1; D is possibly TRBD2 (6 bases). This specimen consisted of CD4+ or CD8+ T cells sorted from blood, obtained in a trial of the OX40 agonist ivuxolimab. The CDR3 bases are TGTGCCAGCAGCTTATCCAGCGGGCTTATTTACAATGAGCAGTTCTTC. Protein: CASSLSSGLIYNEQFF. Drawing the rest from reference TRBV7-2 and TRBJ2-1, the complete variable domain is GAGVSQSPSNKVTEKGKDVELRCDPISGHTALYWYRQSLGQGLEFLIYFQGNSAPDKSGLPSDRFSAERTGGSVSTLTIQRTQQEDSAVYLCASSLSSGLIYNEQFFGPGTRLTVL.